The T cell receptor (beta chain) under discussion was sequenced for a study of blood T cell repertoires in COVID-19. The wider study: COVID-19 samples collected from the United States, Italy and Spain covered acute and convalescent phases. T cells, B-cell-depleted T cells, or PBMCs supplied cDNA or gDNA.

This clone was detected only a few times. The ends lost 0 bases at V and 4 bases at J; junction bases unmatched: 5. The CDR3 covers 16 residues. CDR1 and CDR2 from the germline V gene are SGDLS and YYNGEE. As originally analysed: Nucleated cell counts were estimated from reference gene primer amplification. TCRdb's table, derived via immunoSEQ multiplex PCR, lists solely in-frame clones and lacks some. Clone size and V and J calls were adopted from that table, with D and trimming inferred from the DNA. The sample shows about 130,000 clones, about four fifths of them seen only once. The TCR comes from a man aged 80 or over with acute or convalescent COVID-19. The chain has TRBV9 and TRBJ2-7, with 12 positions matching TRBD2. The sequencing input was peripheral blood. CDR3 coding DNA: TGTGCCAGCAGCGTAGCGGCTAGCGGGGGGGCATACGAGCAGTACTTC. This codes for CASSVAASGGAYEQYF.